This passage covers 8 T cell receptor beta chains from one sample sequenced in a study of cytomegalovirus exposure and HLA in healthy donors. Primers for the PCR totalled 60 Vbeta and 13 Jbeta. Data came from immunoSEQ multiplex PCR; TCRdb stores just in-frame clones and leaves some out. The sample holds about 69,000 clones, about 75% seen once. Sequencing was performed on PBMCs. These receptors were taken from a man between 18 and 35 years old in good health and CMV-seronegative.

The chain joins TRBV7-3 to TRBJ1-1; D unclear. Germline CDR1 is SGHTA and CDR2 is FQGTGA. This CDR3 has 13 residues. V dropped 5 bases and J dropped 8 bases, with 15 bases sitting between them. CDR3 sequence reads: CASSGGPSGEAFF. The CDR3 DNA sequence: TGTGCCAGCAGCGGAGGCCCCTCGGGGGAAGCTTTCTTT.

The rearrangement joins TRBV7-6 to TRBJ2-2; no clear D gene. The CDR3 length is 15 residues. V lost 5 bases and J 1 base, leaving 11 bases between the germline ends. Germline V CDR1 and CDR2: SGHVS, FNYEAQ. CDR3 sequence (DNA): TGTGCCAGCAGCCGTACCCCAGTGAACACCGGGGAGCTGTTTTTT. This codes for CASSRTPVNTGELFF. Based on the CDR3 plus reference TRBV7-6 and TRBJ2-2, the full variable domain is GAGVSQSPRYKVTKRGQDVALRCDPISGHVSLYWYRQALGQGPEFLTYFNYEAQQDKSGLPNDRFSAERPEGSISTLTIQRTEQRDSAMYRCASSRTPVNTGELFFGEGSRLTVL.

The chain uses TRBV5-1 and TRBJ2-1, with 7 bases matching TRBD1. Germline CDR1 SGHRS, CDR2 YFSETQ. The CDR3 spans 14 residues. V trimming: 1 base; J trimming: 5 bases; junction bases outside the gene matches: 3. The CDR3 sequence: CASSLIGQDNEQFF. CDR3 coding DNA: TGCGCCAGCAGCTTGATTGGACAGGACAATGAGCAGTTCTTC.

The chain carries TRBV27 and TRBJ2-1, with a possible D match to TRBD2 (5 bases). The V end was cut by 8 bases, the J end by 2 bases, with 16 bases between. Germline CDR1 is MNHEY and CDR2 is SMNVEV (reference sequence). The length of the CDR3 is 15 residues. The CDR3 protein is CASGNRGPTYNEQFF. The CDR3 region has the DNA TGTGCCAGCGGGAATCGGGGTCCTACCTACAATGAGCAGTTCTTC.

J is TRBJ2-3 and V is TRBV18; the match to TRBD1 covers 8 bases. The CDR3 length is 16 residues. The V gene's germline CDR1 is KGHSH and CDR2 LQKENI. After removal of 4 bases from V and 1 base from J, the junction contained 7 bases not matched to a gene. Here the CDR3 DNA reads TGTGCCAGCTCACAAGATTCAGGGGGCGGCACAGATACGCAGTATTTT. Protein product: CASSQDSGGGTDTQYF.

The chain employs TRBV11-2 and TRBJ2-5; 9 positions agree with TRBD2. CDR1 is SGHAT, CDR2 FQNNGV, per germline. This CDR3 region has 16 residues. V dropped 2 bases and J dropped 5; count of bases not matched to a gene: 9. The CDR3 bases are TGTGCCAGCAGCTTATGGGCGGGGGGGCCTCAGGAGACCCAGTACTTC. The encoded protein is CASSLWAGGPQETQYF.

This clone came up once. This sequence joins TRBV27 and TRBJ2-3; D gene unclear. The CDR3 contains 14 residues. The V end lost 2 bases, the J end lost 3 bases, and 9 bases lay between the germline ends. In germline, CDR1 is MNHEY, CDR2 SMNVEV (reference sequence). The DNA for the CDR3 is TGTGCCAGCAGTTTAACGGCTAGGACAGATACGCAGTATTTT. It translates to CASSLTARTDTQYF.

The rearrangement uses TRBV4-1 and TRBJ2-7; TRBD2 matches 12 bases. After removal of 2 bases from V and 12 bases from J, the junction contained 11 bases not matched to a gene. The CDR3 totals 15 residues. Germline assignment: CDR1 MGHRA and CDR2 YSYEKL. Written as DNA, the CDR3 is TGCGCCAGCAGCCAAAGACGACTAGCGGGGGATTCGCCGTACTTC. This codes for CASSQRRLAGDSPYF.